The present TCR beta chain was sequenced within a study of cytomegalovirus exposure and HLA in healthy donors. This clone was seen a few times. The antigen remains unidentified. In germline, CDR1 is KGHSH, CDR2 LQKENI. This CDR3 contains 15 residues. The V end lost 0 bases, the J end lost 1 base, and 9 bases lay between the germline ends. Researchers ran the PCR with 60 Vbeta and 13 Jbeta primers. Assay: immunoSEQ multiplex PCR; the TCRdb copy retains only in-frame clones and omits some. The sample lists about 150,000 clones; roughly 10% were seen once. Study-wide points: Cytomegalovirus status, reportedly, was diagnosed with high specificity and sensitivity by the classifier. Later analysis placed DRB1 highest and HLA-C lowest in TCR association rates, which differed by HLA locus.

This chain links TRBV18 with TRBJ1-1; a weak D match, TRBD1 (6 bases). The clonotype was recovered from a man aged 50 to 59 in good health and CMV-seronegative. The sample comprised PBMCs. In DNA form, the CDR3 reads TGTGCCAGCTCACCACCGTTGGGGGCGAACACTGAAGCTTTCTTT. This encodes CASSPPLGANTEAFF.